This passage covers 29 T cell receptor beta chains from one sample sequenced in a study of cytomegalovirus exposure and HLA in healthy donors. PCR used 60 Vbeta primers and 13 Jbeta primers. TCRdb keeps only in-frame clones here, not all; method: immunoSEQ multiplex PCR. The sample contains over 200,000 clones, roughly 82% of which appear only once. Sequencing was carried out using PBMCs. The receptors come from a middle-aged woman in good health and CMV-seropositive.

This rearrangement joins TRBV2 to TRBJ1-1, with D perhaps TRBD1 (5 bases). The CDR3 length is 12 residues. V was cut by 7 bases and J by 9 bases, with 15 bases left in between. From germline, CDR1 is SNHLY and CDR2 FYNNEI. The DNA for the CDR3 is TGTGCCAGCAAACAAGACAGTCTGAAAGCTTTCTTT. Its translation is CASKQDSLKAFF.

The chain couples TRBV5-5 to TRBJ2-7; TRBD1 agrees at 9 bases. Germline CDR1 SGHKS, CDR2 YYEKEE (reference sequence). V dropped 3 bases and J dropped 6; count of bases not matched to a gene: 10. The CDR3 is 15 amino acids. As DNA, the CDR3 is TGTGCCAGCAGCTCCCCGGGGACAGGGCTTTCCGAGCAGTACTTC. This sequence encodes CASSSPGTGLSEQYF.

This clone came up a few times. This sequence joins TRBV5-6 and TRBJ2-4, with a tentative D call TRBD2 (6 bases). The germline gives CDR1 SGHDT, CDR2 YYEEEE. CDR3 length equals 13 residues. V was cut by 2 bases and J by 7 bases, with 10 bases left in between. In DNA, the CDR3 is TGTGCCAGCAGCTTCGCGGGGTACAACATTCAGTACTTC. Translated, it gives CASSFAGYNIQYF.

The V and J genes are TRBV7-2 and TRBJ1-3; D is unclear. Germline V gene sequence: CDR1 SGHTA, CDR2 FQGNSA. Trimming pared 1 base from V and 0 bases from J, leaving 13 bases between. This CDR3 is built from 17 residues. This CDR3 reads CASSLGGSVNSGNTIYF. CDR3 in DNA: TGTGCCAGCAGCTTAGGGGGTAGCGTCAACTCTGGAAACACCATATATTTT.

The chain combines TRBV7-9 with TRBJ2-5; D call uncertain. Per the germline V gene, CDR1 is SEHNR and CDR2 is FQNEAQ (reference sequence). V dropped 3 bases and J dropped 4 bases, with 18 bases sitting between them. The CDR3 spans 16 residues. The CDR3 nucleotides are TGTGCCAGCAGCTTGGTCAGTGCCAACGCAGGAGAGACCCAGTACTTC. This encodes CASSLVSANAGETQYF.

The chain recombines TRBV6-4 with TRBJ1-2; a possible D gene is TRBD1 (5 bases). The CDR3 has 16 amino acids. V lost 6 bases to trimming and J lost 6 bases, with 23 bases between them. Germline CDR1 reads MRHNA; CDR2 reads SNTAGT. The CDR3 region is CASRPGHGAGVHGYTF. The CDR3 bases are TGTGCCAGCAGACCCGGACACGGGGCGGGGGTCCATGGCTACACCTTC.

The V gene is TRBV19, the J gene TRBJ1-1; no firm D call. V shed 6 bases and J shed 1 base, with 15 bases lying between them. Germline loops: CDR1 LNHDA, CDR2 SQIVND (reference sequence). The CDR3 extends over 15 amino acids. CDR3 DNA: TGTGCCAGTAGCCCATACATCGAAAGGAACACTGAAGCTTTCTTT. This sequence encodes CASSPYIERNTEAFF.

The rearrangement joins TRBV28 to TRBJ1-2, with TRBD1 identical over 9 bases. Germline assignment: CDR1 MDHEN and CDR2 SYDVKM. The CDR3 runs to 13 residues. Unmatched junction bases numbered 4, after V lost 6 bases and J lost 5 bases. This CDR3 reads CASSRDRVYGYTF. Written as DNA, the CDR3 is TGTGCCAGCAGCCGGGACAGGGTGTATGGCTACACCTTC.

V and J are TRBV10-3 and TRBJ1-1, with D perhaps matching TRBD1 (5 bases). The CDR3 extends over 11 amino acids. V was clipped by 8 bases and J by 7 bases, with 11 bases between them. Germline CDR1 and CDR2: ENHRY and SYGVKD. The CDR3 nucleotides read TGTGCCATCGGAGACAGCTATGAAGCTTTCTTT. Translating gives CAIGDSYEAFF.

This chain uses TRBV19 with TRBJ1-6; 7 bases are shared with TRBD1. J lost 5 bases, V lost 5 bases, and 12 bases had no gene match. This CDR3 has 17 residues. Germline V gene data show CDR1 as LNHDA and CDR2 as SQIVND (reference sequence). CDR3 coding DNA: TGTGCCAGTAGTTCAATACAGGGGCGCTTCAATAATTCACCCCTCCACTTT. Protein: CASSSIQGRFNNSPLHF.

The V call is TRBV29-1, the J call TRBJ1-1; D not certain. V lost 5 bases, J lost 3 bases, and 7 bases lay in between. CDR1 and CDR2 from the germline V gene are SQVTM and ANQGSEA. The CDR3 covers 11 residues. The CDR3 DNA reads as TGCAGCGTTCGACTGGACACTGAAGCTTTCTTT. This encodes CSVRLDTEAFF.

This sequence joins TRBV5-6 and TRBJ1-2, with 9 bases lining up with TRBD1. The CDR3 has 15 amino acids. Trimming removed 2 bases from V and 1 base from J; junction bases left unmatched: 3. The germline CDR1 and CDR2 sequences are SGHDT and YYEEEE. Here the CDR3 reads CASSFGTGINYGYTF. The CDR3 coding sequence is TGTGCCAGCAGCTTCGGGACAGGGATTAACTATGGCTACACCTTC.

This clone appeared a single time. V and J are TRBV30 and TRBJ1-1, with D perhaps matching TRBD1 (5 bases). This CDR3 contains 14 residues. Germline CDR1 and CDR2: GTSNPN and SVGIG (reference sequence). Trimming cost V 0 bases and J 0 bases, with 8 bases left between them. The CDR3, as DNA: TGTGCCTGGAGTGTCATGGGGCTGAACACTGAAGCTTTCTTT. Amino acid sequence: CAWSVMGLNTEAFF.

The rearrangement links TRBV5-8 to TRBJ1-2, with 8 bases lining up with TRBD1. Per germline, CDR1 SGHTS and CDR2 YDEGEE. The V segment lost 4 bases and the J segment 8 bases; nucleotides outside the gene matches: 4. The CDR3 runs 12 residues. The CDR3 DNA sequence: TGTGCCAGCAGCCAGGGGGCGCGGGGCTACACCTTC. As protein: CASSQGARGYTF.

The chain links TRBV4-3 to TRBJ1-2; a possible D gene is TRBD1 (6 bases). Germline CDR1 and CDR2: LGHNA and YSLEER. V lost 1 base to trimming and J lost 4 bases, with 10 bases between them. CDR3 length: 14 amino acids. The CDR3 sequence: CASSQGDTLYGYTF. Written as DNA, the CDR3 is TGCGCCAGCAGCCAAGGGGACACGCTCTATGGCTACACCTTC.

This chain connects TRBV4-2 to TRBJ2-1; no reliable D call. V lost 1 base, J lost 5 bases, and 15 bases lay in between. CDR1 and CDR2 (germline): LGHNA, YNFKEQ. This CDR3 has 16 residues. The CDR3 region has the DNA TGTGCCAGCAGCCAAGTAAGTCCAGTCCTTAACAATGAGCAGTTCTTC. Translating gives CASSQVSPVLNNEQFF.

The chain recombines TRBV19 with TRBJ2-1; TRBD2 is a possible D gene (5 bases). The CDR3 is 14 amino acids. V was clipped by 5 bases and J by 0 bases, with 8 bases between them. Germline values: CDR1 LNHDA, CDR2 SQIVND (reference sequence). CDR3 sequence: CASSSRDSYNEQFF. As DNA, the CDR3 is TGTGCCAGTAGTTCGAGGGACTCCTACAATGAGCAGTTCTTC.

This chain joins TRBV9 and TRBJ1-6; possibly TRBD1 for D (6 bases). The V end lost 2 bases, the J end lost 4 bases, and 13 bases lay between the germline ends. This CDR3 has 16 residues. CDR1 and CDR2 (germline): SGDLS, YYNGEE. The CDR3 DNA follows: TGTGCCAGCAGCGTTACGGACAGTAATTATAATTCACCCCTCCACTTT. This codes for CASSVTDSNYNSPLHF.

This chain uses TRBV5-1 with TRBJ2-5; TRBD1 aligns across 7 bases. From germline, CDR1 is SGHRS and CDR2 YFSETQ. The length of the CDR3 is 14 residues. V was pared by 2 bases and J by 2 bases, with 3 bases of the junction left unmatched. CDR3 in DNA: TGCGCCAGCAGCTTCGGACAGGCACAAGAGACCCAGTACTTC. Translating gives CASSFGQAQETQYF.

The CDR3 region has the DNA TGTGCCAGCAGTACCAGACAGGCAACTAATGAAAAACTGTTTTTT. Translated: CASSTRQATNEKLFF. The genes are TRBV27 and TRBJ1-4; tentatively, D is TRBD1 (6 bases). V lost 5 bases and J lost 0, with 10 bases in between. This CDR3 contains 15 residues. Germline-derived CDR1 and CDR2 are MNHEY and SMNVEV (reference sequence).

This clone is a singleton in its sample. The gene calls are TRBV5-1 and TRBJ1-3; weak D call: TRBD1 (6 bases). Germline V gives CDR1 SGHRS, CDR2 YFSETQ. V was clipped by 0 bases and J by 2 bases, with 6 bases between them. CDR3 length: 14 residues. This chain's CDR3 is CASSLGGPGNTIYF. The CDR3 DNA sequence: TGCGCCAGCAGCTTGGGGGGGCCTGGAAACACCATATATTTT.

This clone showed up just a few times. The sample holds other DNA sequences that translate to the same CDR3. J is TRBJ1-5 and V is TRBV4-1; 7 bases match TRBD1. Germline V gene data show CDR1 as MGHRA and CDR2 as YSYEKL. V was pared by 3 bases and J by 4 bases, with 6 bases of the junction left unmatched. The length of the CDR3 is 15 residues. The CDR3 DNA sequence: TGCGCCAGCAGCCAGGGAGCGACAGGGAATCAGCCCCAGCATTTT. It translates to CASSQGATGNQPQHF.

In this sample, this clone turned up a few times. The chain combines TRBV18 with TRBJ1-2; D might be TRBD1 (6 bases). The V end lost 2 bases, the J end lost 3 bases, and 13 bases lay between the germline ends. Germline CDR1 reads KGHSH; CDR2 reads LQKENI. The CDR3 runs to 15 residues. Written as DNA, the CDR3 is TGTGCCAGCTCACCAAAGTGGGACAAAGACTATGGCTACACCTTC. This gives the protein CASSPKWDKDYGYTF. Variable domain in full (rest from reference TRBV18 and TRBJ1-2): NAGVMQNPRHLVRRRGQEARLRCSPMKGHSHVYWYRQLPEEGLKFMVYLQKENIIDESGMPKERFSAEFPKEGPSILRIQQVVRGDSAAYFCASSPKWDKDYGYTFGSGTRLTVV.

This chain joins TRBV29-1 and TRBJ1-1; D is possibly TRBD1 (6 bases). The CDR3 has 11 residues. Germline CDR1 and CDR2: SQVTM and ANQGSEA. Trimming took 8 bases from V and 5 from J, leaving 12 bases between them. The CDR3 nucleotides read TGCAGCCCGAGGGGGGGGACTGAAGCTTTCTTT. It yields the protein CSPRGGTEAFF.

The chain has TRBV6-4 and TRBJ1-2; tentatively, D is TRBD1 (6 bases). The ends were cut back, 2 bases at V and 8 bases at J, with 12 bases in the middle. The CDR3 runs to 13 residues. CDR1 MRHNA and CDR2 SNTAGT come from the germline V gene. CDR3 loop: CASSDPGAGGYTF. Written as DNA, the CDR3 is TGTGCCAGCAGTGACCCAGGGGCTGGGGGCTACACCTTC.

The chain couples TRBV5-1 to TRBJ2-2; 7 bases are a match to TRBD2. The ends lost 4 bases at V and 7 bases at J; junction bases unmatched: 10. The CDR3 totals 15 residues. The germline V gene has CDR1 SGHRS and CDR2 YFSETQ. The CDR3 loop reads CASSRGTKWDGELFF. CDR3 sequence (DNA): TGCGCCAGCAGCCGGGGGACTAAATGGGACGGGGAGCTGTTTTTT.

The J gene is TRBJ2-5, the V gene TRBV7-9; D is possibly TRBD2 (5 bases). Trimming removed 5 bases from V and 4 bases from J, with 14 bases in between. The CDR3 has 14 residues. Germline loops: CDR1 SEHNR, CDR2 FQNEAQ (reference sequence). In DNA, the CDR3 is TGTGCCAGCAGCCCCCGGGGTCCGGTAGAGACCCAGTACTTC. Protein: CASSPRGPVETQYF.

The rearrangement links TRBV11-2 to TRBJ1-3; no clear D gene. The CDR3 has 14 residues. Looked up from germline, CDR1 is SGHAT and CDR2 is FQNNGV. V lost 5 bases, J lost 4 bases, and 12 bases lay in between. CDR3 in amino acids: CASSPDSGGNTIYF. Here the CDR3 DNA reads TGTGCCAGCAGCCCCGATTCGGGAGGAAACACCATATATTTT.

This clone appeared a single time. The CDR3 reads CASSITGWYRGSRETQYF. The CDR3 bases are TGTGCCAGCAGTATAACCGGATGGTACAGGGGGAGCAGGGAGACCCAGTACTTC. The chain carries TRBV27 and TRBJ2-5; 8 nucleotides align to TRBD1. Losses at the gene ends were 5 bases for V and 5 bases for J; bases not matched to a gene: 19. In germline, CDR1 is MNHEY, CDR2 SMNVEV (reference sequence). The CDR3 consists of 18 residues.